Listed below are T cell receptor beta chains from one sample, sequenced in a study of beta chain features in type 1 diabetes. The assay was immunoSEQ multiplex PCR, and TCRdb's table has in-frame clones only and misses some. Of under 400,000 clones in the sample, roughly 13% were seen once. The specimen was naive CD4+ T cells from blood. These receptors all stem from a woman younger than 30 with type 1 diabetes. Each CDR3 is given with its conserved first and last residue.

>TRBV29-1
CSALVRSGGFPFREQYF
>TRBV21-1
CASSHRVRGGELFF
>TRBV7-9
CASSLEAGIGEQYF
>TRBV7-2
CASSLVHRGADEQFF
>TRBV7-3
CASSLGTGARTDTQYF
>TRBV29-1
CSVGFGGAGELFF
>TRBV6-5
CAIRAGGTDTQYF
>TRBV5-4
CASSLPVHYGYTF
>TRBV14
CASSRRDREAFF
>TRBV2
CASSFAGSTEAFF
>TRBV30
CAWSRGVNEQYF
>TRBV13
CASSLQGNYTF
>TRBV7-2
CASIRDYSYNEQFF
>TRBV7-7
CASSLDRGATQYF
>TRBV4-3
CASSQGVPSTDTQYF
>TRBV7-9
CASSLVGTEQFF
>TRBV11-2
CASSAYEQYF
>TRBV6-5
CASKIRDKGLEIYTF
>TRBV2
CASSISGLDTEAFF
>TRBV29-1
CSISPRTADTQYF
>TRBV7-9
CASSLGNRGYEQYF
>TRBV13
CASSLAGGRNIQYF
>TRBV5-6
CASSSGDYGYTF
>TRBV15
CATSRGQGDGYTF
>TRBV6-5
CASRSQSRTGYEQYF
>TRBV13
CASSLDWRGVDNEQFF
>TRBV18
CASSKSRGSGSNEQFF
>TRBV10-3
CAISGTEQINSPLHF
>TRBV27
CASSPGGKREGREQYF
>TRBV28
CASSFSQDYGYTF
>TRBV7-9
CASSSQATSKNIQYF
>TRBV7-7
CASSQTGIGETQYF
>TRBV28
CASSFGQGAEAFF
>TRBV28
CAMSGAHNEQFF
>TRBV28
CASRTGQGAGGYTF
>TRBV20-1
CSGRESQPQHF
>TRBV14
CASSQEGTSGGELFF
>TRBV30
CAWSALAGKQETQYF
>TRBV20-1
CSGVSTDTQYF
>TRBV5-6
CASSLRQGETQYF
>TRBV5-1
CASSFNRDRASYEQYF
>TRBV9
CASSVALYRRLDYGYTF
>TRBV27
CASGGDTTRGYTF
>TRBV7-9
CASSSGQARPQYF
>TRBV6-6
CASSYSKLGGDIQYF
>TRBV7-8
CAAGLAGTGEQFF